The T cell receptor (beta chain) described here comes from a study of STAT5B mutations in CD4+ large granular lymphocyte leukemia. Study context: Healthy donors showed HLA-associated enrichment of the CDR3 'QG' motif.

Study-level points and caveats: 8/27 top patient clones versus 2/35 control clones were TRBV06-family.

In germline, CDR1 is MNHNS, CDR2 SASEGT. The CDR3 length is 14 residues. Trimming stripped 7 bases from V and 0 bases from J, with 10 bases between. Assay: immunoSEQ multiplex PCR; the TCRdb copy retains only in-frame clones and omits some. The repertoire consists of nearly 45,000 clones, with around 86% occurring once and the leading ten covering approximately 2.5%. This clone has a single count. Its target is not known. The sample taken for sequencing was CD4+ T cells from blood buffy coats. The chain has TRBV6-1 and TRBJ1-3; tentative D call: TRBD1 (6 bases). The sequence derives from a human donor in good health. The CDR3 reads CASNEGGSGNTIYF. CDR3 nucleotides: TGTGCCAGCAATGAGGGGGGCTCTGGAAACACCATATATTTT.